The following is a T cell receptor (beta chain) sequence with its context. Antigen unknown. These data are taken from a study of regulatory T cells in long-lasting Graves disease. Across the whole study: Patients met the persistent Graves' disease definition after over 5 years of antithyroid drugs with positive TSH receptor antibodies. Regarding the study as a whole: Sharing of public clonotypes was greater in persistent patients (about 3,000) than in new patients (roughly 1,000). Among samples with persistent disease, TRBV28, TRBJ1-2 and TRBJ2-5 were favored. TCR diversity in persistent Graves' patients was below that of newly diagnosed ones.

CDR3-region Arm-PCR and iRepertoire HTBI primers produced the TCR beta libraries. TCRdb reprocessed the multiplex PCR reads via MiXCR and lists one record per CDR3 protein. The data contain over 650,000 distinct CDR3 sequences, about 32% of them singletons. As to time point: persistent/refractory GD, antithyroid drugs over 5 years with positive TRAb. Construction of the TCR library relied on RNA isolated from PBMCs. The CDR3 length is 15 residues. V lost 3 bases, J lost 6 bases, and 14 bases lay in between. Germline V gene data show CDR1 as MGHRA and CDR2 as YSYEKL. The chain couples TRBV4-1 to TRBJ1-4, with D perhaps matching TRBD1 (5 bases). Here the sequenced sample was peripheral blood mononuclear cells (PBMCs), taken when the disease was refractory, from a patient treated with antithyroid drugs. The sequence was obtained from a female donor with Graves disease. The CDR3 region has the DNA TGCGCCAGCAGCCACCTCCTCAGGGAGGATGAAAAACTGTTTTTT. Amino acids: CASSHLLREDEKLFF.